A selection of T cell receptor beta chains follows, all from one sample in a study of OX40 agonist ivuxolimab in advanced cancers. TCRdb keeps only in-frame clones here, not all; method: immunoSEQ multiplex PCR. The sample lists about 100,000 clones, more than 85% occurring once. The sequenced sample was CD4+ or CD8+ T cells sorted from blood, obtained in a trial of the OX40 agonist ivuxolimab. Every receptor here comes from an adult with an advanced solid tumor such as melanoma, head and neck, liver or kidney cancer. CDR3s include the opening cysteine and the closing phenylalanine or tryptophan. A D gene is named only where the DNA matches it firmly. Clone size, where shown, is once, few, many, or a class for clones that have expanded.

CDR3 protein | CDR3 DNA | D gene | clone size | J gene | V gene
CASSPRLAGNNEQFF | TGTGCCAGCTCACCAAGACTAGCGGGAAACAATGAGCAGTTCTTC | TRBD2 | . | TRBJ2-1 | TRBV18
CASSSGSEGEQFF | TGTGCCAGCAGCTCAGGTAGCGAAGGTGAGCAGTTCTTC | . | . | TRBJ2-1 | TRBV7-3
CSVRSGRGPYEQYF | TGCAGCGTGAGATCAGGTAGGGGGCCCTACGAGCAGTACTTC | TRBD1 | . | TRBJ2-7 | TRBV29-1
CASSQLFEGRDLNEQFF | TGCGCCAGCAGCCAACTTTTTGAGGGAAGGGATTTGAATGAGCAGTTCTTC | . | once | TRBJ2-1 | TRBV4-3
CASRTTTYEQYF | TGTGCCAGCAGGACAACAACTTACGAGCAGTACTTC | . | . | TRBJ2-7 | TRBV6-5
CASSRVAGGSYNEQFF | TGTGCCAGTAGTCGCGTAGCGGGAGGGAGTTACAATGAGCAGTTCTTC | TRBD2 | . | TRBJ2-1 | TRBV19
CASSPNPGSGANVLTF | TGTGCCAGCTCACCAAACCCCGGTTCCGGGGCCAACGTCCTGACTTTC | . | . | TRBJ2-6 | TRBV18
CASSLPRTGASGGYTF | TGTGCCAGCAGTTTACCCCGGACAGGGGCATCTGGTGGCTACACCTTC | TRBD1 | . | TRBJ1-2 | TRBV28
CASSQDPGSKNIQYF | TGCGCCAGCAGCCAAGATCCCGGCTCGAAGAACATTCAGTACTTC | . | . | TRBJ2-4 | TRBV4-3
CASSLAPGQDFYNEQFF | TGTGCCAGCAGCTTAGCGCCGGGACAGGATTTTTACAATGAGCAGTTCTTC | TRBD1 | . | TRBJ2-1 | TRBV7-9
CASSFPDRLGYF | TGTGCCAGCAGCTTCCCGGACAGGTTGGGGTACTTC | TRBD1 | . | TRBJ2-7 | TRBV5-6
CAISLGQDYGYTF | TGTGCCATCAGCTTGGGACAGGATTATGGCTACACCTTC | TRBD1 | few | TRBJ1-2 | TRBV10-3
CASRPGYLNEQFF | TGTGCCAGCAGGCCGGGCTACCTGAATGAGCAGTTCTTC | . | . | TRBJ2-1 | TRBV6-5
CASSPIPSVTDTQYF | TGTGCCAGCTCACCAATCCCTAGCGTGACAGATACGCAGTATTTT | . | . | TRBJ2-3 | TRBV18
CASSPLAGVGETQYF | TGTGCCAGCAGCCCCCTAGCGGGAGTGGGGGAGACCCAGTACTTC | TRBD2 | . | TRBJ2-5 | TRBV7-3
CASSLPANYGYTF | TGTGCCAGCAGCTTGCCAGCTAACTATGGCTACACCTTC | . | . | TRBJ1-2 | TRBV5-6
CASRDRGSARHNEQFF | TGTGCCAGTAGGGATCGGGGGAGTGCTCGGCACAATGAGCAGTTCTTC | . | once | TRBJ2-1 | TRBV19
CASSIPSTSDEQFF | TGTGCCAGCAGTATACCCTCCACTAGCGACGAGCAGTTCTTC | TRBD2 | . | TRBJ2-1 | TRBV28
CATSVTQGEQYF | TGTGCCACCAGCGTGACTCAGGGAGAGCAGTACTTC | . | . | TRBJ2-7 | TRBV15
CASSLTVYNEQFF | TGTGCCAGCAGCCTGACAGTCTACAATGAGCAGTTCTTC | . | . | TRBJ2-1 | TRBV7-9
CASSPRPSSSGNTIYF | TGTGCCAGCTCGCCGCGGCCCTCGAGCTCTGGAAACACCATATATTTT | . | . | TRBJ1-3 | TRBV18
CASSLNSGTGLLIAGYTF | TGTGCCAGCAGTTTAAATAGCGGGACAGGTCTCCTTATAGCTGGCTACACCTTC | TRBD1 | once | TRBJ1-2 | TRBV27
CASSVASPLQGGKGWYGYTF | TGTGCCAGCAGCGTAGCCTCCCCCCTGCAGGGAGGTAAGGGGTGGTATGGCTACACCTTC | . | . | TRBJ1-2 | TRBV9
CASKKEREVRDTQYF | TGTGCCAGCAAAAAGGAGCGGGAGGTGAGAGATACGCAGTATTTT | TRBD2 | few | TRBJ2-3 | TRBV2
CASSPTQGTEAFF | TGTGCCAGCTCGCCGACTCAGGGCACTGAAGCTTTCTTT | . | . | TRBJ1-1 | TRBV18
CASSNPRPSGRANTGELFF | TGTGCCAGCAGTAACCCCAGGCCTAGCGGGAGGGCGAACACCGGGGAGCTGTTTTTT | TRBD2 | . | TRBJ2-2 | TRBV28
CASSPEVLVPTEAFF | TGTGCCAGCAGCCCGGAGGTTTTGGTTCCCACTGAAGCTTTCTTT | . | . | TRBJ1-1 | TRBV7-2
CASSLRFSGGQNTEAFF | TGTGCCAGCAGTTTAAGGTTCTCCGGGGGCCAGAACACTGAAGCTTTCTTT | . | . | TRBJ1-1 | TRBV27